A single sample gave rise to the 23 T cell receptor beta chains below, sequenced in a study of blood T cell repertoires in COVID-19 (dated by TCRdb to 2019 to 2021). Library preparation was by the immunoSEQ multiplex PCR assay. Drawn from immuneACCESS, this table holds only the in-frame rearrangements with V and J called that TCRdb kept. Clones are partly lost; checked studies trace under half to an unresolved V gene and leave the rest unexplained. For this sample the table gives 95,000 to 100,000 clones, of which 86% were detected only once. The biggest ten clones account for roughly 1.7% of the sample. What was sequenced was peripheral blood. Source of these receptors: a man at least 80 years old with acute or convalescent COVID-19.

This rearrangement joins TRBV5-4 to TRBJ1-1; D may be TRBD1 (6 bases). V lost 4 bases and J 7 bases, leaving 17 bases between the germline ends. Germline V gene sequence: CDR1 SGHNT, CDR2 YYREEE (reference sequence). The length of the CDR3 is 14 residues. The CDR3 spells CASSEPGGRFEAFF. The CDR3 nucleotides read TGTGCCAGCAGCGAACCGGGGGGCAGGTTTGAAGCTTTCTTT.

The gene calls are TRBV4-3 and TRBJ2-1; weak D call: TRBD2 (6 bases). V was clipped by 0 bases and J by 2 bases, with 11 bases between them. The CDR3 sequence is 16 residues long. Per the germline V gene, CDR1 is LGHNA and CDR2 is YSLEER. The CDR3 region is CASSQDGRSTYNEQFF. CDR3 DNA: TGCGCCAGCAGCCAAGATGGGAGGTCGACCTACAATGAGCAGTTCTTC.

V and J are TRBV9 and TRBJ2-1; 8 bases align to TRBD1. Trimming removed 0 bases from V and 9 bases from J; junction bases left unmatched: 20. The CDR3 runs 19 residues. Germline lookup yields CDR1 SGDLS and CDR2 YYNGEE. The CDR3 spells CASSVGPGTGKTSIPEQFF. In DNA, the CDR3 is TGTGCCAGCAGCGTAGGCCCCGGGACAGGAAAAACTAGTATCCCTGAGCAGTTCTTC.

Here the CDR3 reads CASSLRVEGEQFF. The CDR3 bases are TGTGCCAGCAGCCTGAGGGTGGAGGGTGAGCAGTTCTTC. The chain is built from TRBV2 and TRBJ2-1; maybe TRBD2 (6 bases). This CDR3 contains 13 residues. Trimming shortened V by 6 bases and J by 9 bases, and 15 bases separated the two germline ends. Germline V lookup: CDR1 SNHLY, CDR2 FYNNEI.

The V and J genes are TRBV28 and TRBJ2-4; possibly TRBD1 for D (6 bases). The CDR3 has 18 residues. Trimming removed 4 bases from V and 0 bases from J, with 19 bases in between. Germline CDR1 reads MDHEN; CDR2 reads SYDVKM. In DNA form, the CDR3 reads TGTGCCAGCAGTTGGGGTGCAGGGGCCAGGCTAGCCAAAAACATTCAGTACTTC. Its protein is CASSWGAGARLAKNIQYF.

The rearrangement uses TRBV27 and TRBJ2-3, with 10 bases identical to TRBD1. The trim removed 6 bases at V and 5 bases at J, leaving 8 bases unmatched. There are 15 residues in the CDR3. CDR1 is MNHEY, CDR2 SMNVEV, per germline (reference sequence). The CDR3 bases are TGTGCCAGCAGCCGGGGACAGGGGTTTGGAGATACGCAGTATTTT. It encodes CASSRGQGFGDTQYF.

Worth noting for this clone: This sample includes further DNA sequences coding for the same CDR3. The rearrangement joins TRBV4-3 to TRBJ1-2; 7 bases are shared with TRBD1. This CDR3 is 15 amino acids long. The V and J ends lost 1 base and 2 bases, in that order; junction bases with no gene match: 4. The germline CDR1 and CDR2 sequences are LGHNA and YSLEER. The CDR3 DNA follows: TGCGCCAGCAGCCAAGGACCGACAGGGAACTATGGCTACACCTTC. Amino acid sequence: CASSQGPTGNYGYTF.

This chain links TRBV7-8 with TRBJ2-7; 7 bases fit TRBD1. Unmatched junction bases numbered 6, after V lost 6 bases and J lost 4 bases. Germline CDR1 is SGHVS and CDR2 is FQNEAQ. The CDR3 runs to 13 residues. The CDR3 sequence: CASRGDRSYEQYF. The CDR3 region has the DNA TGTGCCAGCAGAGGGGACAGATCATACGAGCAGTACTTC. The variable domain in full, with the rest retrieved from reference TRBV7-8 and TRBJ2-7, is GAGVSQSPRYKVAKRGQDVALRCDPISGHVSLFWYQQALGQGPEFLTYFQNEAQLDKSGLPSDRFFAERPEGSVSTLKIQRTQQEDSAVYLCASRGDRSYEQYFGPGTRLTVT.

In this sample, this clone turned up once. The DNA of the CDR3 is TGCGCCAGCAGGGGAAGGGGCGCGAATTCACCCCTCCACTTT. It is translated as CASRGRGANSPLHF. The chain joins TRBV10-2 to TRBJ1-6; TRBD1 might be the D (5 bases). The germline V and J ends were trimmed by 6 bases and 7 bases, with 13 bases remaining between them. CDR3 size: 14 residues. Germline loops: CDR1 WSHSY, CDR2 SAAADI.

The rearrangement links TRBV19 to TRBJ1-5, with D possibly matching TRBD1 (6 bases). The V and J ends lost 4 bases and 7 bases respectively, with 14 bases between them. The germline V gene has CDR1 LNHDA and CDR2 SQIVND (reference sequence). CDR3 length equals 14 residues. The CDR3, as DNA: TGTGCCAGTAGTACCCGGGGTGGGACACAGCCCCAGCATTTT. Translating gives CASSTRGGTQPQHF.

The chain couples TRBV14 to TRBJ2-3, with D tentatively TRBD1 (5 bases). The length of the CDR3 is 14 residues. Germline CDR1 reads SGHDN; CDR2 reads FVKESK. V shed 8 bases and J shed 0 bases, with 12 bases lying between them. CDR3 nucleotide sequence: TGTGCCAGCCAGGGCCAGACTAGCACAGATACGCAGTATTTT. Protein: CASQGQTSTDTQYF.

The gene calls are TRBV6-2 or TRBV6-3 and TRBJ1-5; tentatively, D is TRBD1 (5 bases). The V end was cut by 2 bases, the J end by 7 bases, with 15 bases between. The CDR3 is made up of 15 amino acids. The germline gives CDR1 MNHEY, CDR2 SVGEGT. This CDR3 reads CASSYGRSGGQPQHF. The CDR3 bases are TGTGCCAGCAGTTACGGGCGGAGCGGGGGGCAGCCCCAGCATTTT.

The chain recombines TRBV7-8 with TRBJ1-5; D may be TRBD1 (5 bases). V lost 6 bases and J 1 base, leaving 13 bases between the germline ends. Per the germline V gene, CDR1 is SGHVS and CDR2 is FQNEAQ. The length of the CDR3 is 15 residues. The CDR3 coding sequence is TGTGCCAGCAGTCAAGGGGCCTTGAGCAATCAGCCCCAGCATTTT. The encoded protein is CASSQGALSNQPQHF.

This clone has a single count. The J gene is TRBJ2-5, the V gene TRBV5-1, with D maybe TRBD1 (7 bases). Trimming shortened V by 4 bases and J by 5 bases, and 15 bases separated the two germline ends. Germline CDR1 reads SGHRS; CDR2 reads YFSETQ. The CDR3 loop spans 14 amino acids. The CDR3 DNA reads as TGCGCCAGCAGCCGGCAGGGGGGTTTGGAGACCCAGTACTTC. Its protein is CASSRQGGLETQYF. The full variable domain, with the rest looked up from reference TRBV5-1 and TRBJ2-5, is KAGVTQTPRYLIKTRGQQVTLSCSPISGHRSVSWYQQTPGQGLQFLFEYFSETQRNKGNFPGRFSGRQFSNSRSEMNVSTLELGDSALYLCASSRQGGLETQYFGPGTRLLVL.

This clone was recorded only once. The rearrangement joins TRBV5-1 to TRBJ1-4, with D possibly TRBD1 on 6 matching bases. V shed 5 bases and J shed 5 bases, with 10 bases lying between them. Germline assignment: CDR1 SGHRS and CDR2 YFSETQ. The CDR3 has 13 residues. Here the CDR3 reads CASSTGTNEKLFF. The CDR3 DNA sequence: TGCGCCAGCAGTACAGGGACCAATGAAAAACTGTTTTTT.

V is TRBV19 and J is TRBJ2-2, with D possibly being TRBD1 (6 bases). Germline values: CDR1 LNHDA, CDR2 SQIVND (reference sequence). Trimming took off 3 bases at V and 5 bases at J, with 13 bases between the two ends. The CDR3 sequence is 15 residues long. CDR3 sequence reads: CASSMDSILTGELFF. CDR3 DNA sequence: TGTGCCAGTAGTATGGACAGTATTTTGACCGGGGAGCTGTTTTTT.

This clone was detected only once. J is TRBJ2-7 and V is TRBV6-5; 9 nucleotides line up with TRBD1. CDR3 length equals 13 residues. The germline CDR1 and CDR2 sequences are MNHEY and SVGAGI. V gave up 7 bases and J gave up 7 bases; unmatched junction bases: 8. The CDR3 is CASTARQGGEQYF. Here the CDR3 DNA reads TGTGCCAGCACCGCGAGACAGGGGGGAGAGCAGTACTTC.

The V call is TRBV28, the J call TRBJ1-4; D is uncertain. The CDR3 has 14 amino acids. V shed 2 bases and J shed 8 bases, with 12 bases lying between them. Germline lookup yields CDR1 MDHEN and CDR2 SYDVKM. The CDR3 bases are TGTGCCAGCAGTTTAGGGCCAGCCAGGGAAAAACTGTTTTTT. This translates into CASSLGPAREKLFF.

This chain links TRBV12-5 with TRBJ2-2; TRBD1 matches at 8 bases. CDR1 is LGHNT, CDR2 FRNRAP, per germline. Trimming at V came to 3 bases and at J to 6 bases, leaving 3 bases not matched to a gene. The CDR3 is 14 residues long. CDR3 sequence (DNA): TGTGCTAGTGGTTTAGGGACAGGAGCCGGGGAGCTGTTTTTT. It specifies CASGLGTGAGELFF.

The V and J genes are TRBV7-9 and TRBJ2-1; 9 nucleotides line up with TRBD2. The CDR3 is 14 amino acids. Looked up from germline, CDR1 is SEHNR and CDR2 is FQNEAQ (reference sequence). J was trimmed by 7 bases and V by 10 bases; bases with no gene match: 11. The CDR3 loop reads CATDPASGINEQFF. Here the CDR3 DNA reads TGTGCCACCGACCCGGCTAGCGGGATTAATGAGCAGTTCTTC.

The chain links TRBV5-6 to TRBJ1-1; the D gene is possibly TRBD1 (5 bases). The CDR3 extends over 12 amino acids. The germline CDR1 and CDR2 sequences are SGHDT and YYEEEE. V was trimmed by 4 bases and J by 6 bases, leaving 10 bases between them. Here the CDR3 reads CASSRGDAEAFF. In DNA, the CDR3 is TGTGCCAGCAGCCGGGGGGACGCTGAAGCTTTCTTT.

The CDR3 bases are TGTGCCAGCAGCTCTAGCGGGAGCTATGAGCAGTTCTTC. Translated, it gives CASSSSGSYEQFF. The chain carries TRBV6-5 and TRBJ2-1, with 10 positions matching TRBD2. The trim removed 6 bases at V and 8 bases at J, leaving 4 bases unmatched. This CDR3 is 13 amino acids long. The germline CDR1 and CDR2 sequences are MNHEY and SVGAGI.

The chain combines TRBV6-5 with TRBJ1-4; a weak D match, TRBD1 (5 bases). The CDR3 is 14 residues long. CDR1 and CDR2 (germline): MNHEY, SVGAGI. The V gene lost 5 bases and the J gene lost 8 bases, with 15 bases spanning the gap. This CDR3 reads CASSLDKGREKLFF. DNA for the CDR3: TGTGCCAGCAGTCTGGACAAGGGTAGGGAAAAACTGTTTTTT.